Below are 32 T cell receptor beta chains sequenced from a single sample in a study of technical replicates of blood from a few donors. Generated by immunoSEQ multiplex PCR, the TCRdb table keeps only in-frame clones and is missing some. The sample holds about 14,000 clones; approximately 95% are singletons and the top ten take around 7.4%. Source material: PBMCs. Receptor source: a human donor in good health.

The CDR3 loop is CASSLMPAGNTIYF. Here the CDR3 DNA reads TGTGCCAGCAGCTTAATGCCGGCTGGAAACACCATATATTTT. V and J are TRBV7-2 and TRBJ1-3; the D is unclear. V was pared by 2 bases and J by 2 bases, with 7 bases between. CDR3 length: 14 amino acids. Germline V CDR1 and CDR2: SGHTA, FQGNSA.

CDR3 sequence: CASSSGLASTDTQYF. CDR3 nucleotide sequence: TGTGCCAGCAGCTCGGGACTAGCGAGCACAGATACGCAGTATTTT. The rearrangement uses TRBV7-8 and TRBJ2-3; 10 bases line up with TRBD2. V shed 4 bases, J shed 0 bases, and the junction held 1 base outside the gene matches. From germline, CDR1 is SGHVS and CDR2 FQNEAQ. This CDR3 has 15 residues. The full variable domain, in which reference TRBV7-8 and TRBJ2-3 provide the parts outside the CDR3, is GAGVSQSPRYKVAKRGQDVALRCDPISGHVSLFWYQQALGQGPEFLTYFQNEAQLDKSGLPSDRFFAERPEGSVSTLKIQRTQQEDSAVYLCASSSGLASTDTQYFGPGTRLTVL.

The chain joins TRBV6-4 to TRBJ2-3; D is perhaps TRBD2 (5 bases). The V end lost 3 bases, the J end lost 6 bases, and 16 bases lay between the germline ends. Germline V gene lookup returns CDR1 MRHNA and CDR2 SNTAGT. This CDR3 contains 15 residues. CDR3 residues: CASSEASGTPDTQYF. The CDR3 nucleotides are TGTGCCAGCAGTGAGGCGAGCGGAACTCCGGATACGCAGTATTTT.

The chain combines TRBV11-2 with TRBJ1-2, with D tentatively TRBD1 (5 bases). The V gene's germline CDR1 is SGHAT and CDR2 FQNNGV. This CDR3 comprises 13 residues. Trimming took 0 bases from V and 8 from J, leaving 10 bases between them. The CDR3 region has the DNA TGTGCCAGCAGCTTAGAGGGGCGCGAGGGCTACACCTTC. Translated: CASSLEGREGYTF.

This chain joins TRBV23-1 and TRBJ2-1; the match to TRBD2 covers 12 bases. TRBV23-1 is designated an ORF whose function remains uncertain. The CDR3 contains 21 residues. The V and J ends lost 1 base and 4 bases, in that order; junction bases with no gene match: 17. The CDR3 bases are TGCGCCAGCAGTCAATTGGTTATGCCTAGCGGGAGGGCCTTACTATACAATGAGCAGTTCTTC. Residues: CASSQLVMPSGRALLYNEQFF.

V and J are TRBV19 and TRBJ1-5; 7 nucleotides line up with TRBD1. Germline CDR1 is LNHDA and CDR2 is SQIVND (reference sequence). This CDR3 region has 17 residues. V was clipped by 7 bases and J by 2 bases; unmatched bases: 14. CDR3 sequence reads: CASTRDRAAVGNQPQHF. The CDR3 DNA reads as TGTGCCAGTACCAGAGACAGGGCCGCCGTTGGCAATCAGCCCCAGCATTTT.

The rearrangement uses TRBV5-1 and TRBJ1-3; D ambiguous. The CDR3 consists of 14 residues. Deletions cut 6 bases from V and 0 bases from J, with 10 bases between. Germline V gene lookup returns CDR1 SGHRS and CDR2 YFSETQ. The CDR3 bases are TGCGCCAGCAAGGCAGCGAGCTCTGGAAACACCATATATTTT. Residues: CASKAASSGNTIYF.

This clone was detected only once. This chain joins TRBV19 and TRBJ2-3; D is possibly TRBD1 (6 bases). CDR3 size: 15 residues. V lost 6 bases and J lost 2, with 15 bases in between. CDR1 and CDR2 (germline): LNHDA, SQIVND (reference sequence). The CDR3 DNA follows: TGTGCCAGTAGACCCCAGGACAGTTTCACAGATACGCAGTATTTT. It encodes CASRPQDSFTDTQYF.

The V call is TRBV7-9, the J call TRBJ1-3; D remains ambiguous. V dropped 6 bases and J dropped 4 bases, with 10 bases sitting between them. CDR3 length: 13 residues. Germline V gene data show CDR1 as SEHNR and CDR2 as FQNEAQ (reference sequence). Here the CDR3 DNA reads TGTGCCAGCAGTCCGCCGGGGGGAAACACCATATATTTT. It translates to CASSPPGGNTIYF.

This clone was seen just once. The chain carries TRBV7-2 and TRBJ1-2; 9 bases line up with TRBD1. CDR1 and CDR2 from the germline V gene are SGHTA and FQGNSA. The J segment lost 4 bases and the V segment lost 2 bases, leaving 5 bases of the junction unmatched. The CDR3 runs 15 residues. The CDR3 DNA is TGTGCCAGCAGCTTACACAGGGGGCCCATCTATGGCTACACCTTC. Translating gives CASSLHRGPIYGYTF.

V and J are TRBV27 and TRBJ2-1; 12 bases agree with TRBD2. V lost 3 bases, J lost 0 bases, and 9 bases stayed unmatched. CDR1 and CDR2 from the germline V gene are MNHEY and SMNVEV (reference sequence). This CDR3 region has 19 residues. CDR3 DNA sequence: TGTGCCAGCAGTTTCCTCCTAGCGGGAGGGCCCGGCTCCTACAATGAGCAGTTCTTC. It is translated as CASSFLLAGGPGSYNEQFF.

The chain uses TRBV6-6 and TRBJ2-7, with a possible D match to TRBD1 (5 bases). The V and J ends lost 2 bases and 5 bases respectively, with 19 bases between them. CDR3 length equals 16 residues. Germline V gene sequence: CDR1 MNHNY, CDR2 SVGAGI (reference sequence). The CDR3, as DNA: TGTGCCAGCAGTTACACTGGCTCTAGGGGAACAAACGAGCAGTACTTC. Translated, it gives CASSYTGSRGTNEQYF.

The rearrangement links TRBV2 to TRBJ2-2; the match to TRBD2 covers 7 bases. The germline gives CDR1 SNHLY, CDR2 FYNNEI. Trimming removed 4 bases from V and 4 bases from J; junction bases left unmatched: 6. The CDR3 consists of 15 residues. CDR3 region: CASSGEGSTTGELFF. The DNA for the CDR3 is TGTGCCAGCAGTGGGGAGGGGTCGACCACCGGGGAGCTGTTTTTT. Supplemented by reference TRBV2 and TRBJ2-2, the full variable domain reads EPEVTQTPSHQVTQMGQEVILRCVPISNHLYFYWYRQILGQKVEFLVSFYNNEISEKSEIFDDQFSVERPDGSNFTLKIRSTKLEDSAMYFCASSGEGSTTGELFFGEGSRLTVL.

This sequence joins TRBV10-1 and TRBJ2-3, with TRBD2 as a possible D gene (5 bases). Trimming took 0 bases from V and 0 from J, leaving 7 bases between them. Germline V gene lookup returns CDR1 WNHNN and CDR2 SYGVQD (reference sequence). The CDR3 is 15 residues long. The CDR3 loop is CASSESWTSTDTQYF. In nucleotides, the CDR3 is TGCGCCAGCAGTGAGTCGTGGACTAGCACAGATACGCAGTATTTT.

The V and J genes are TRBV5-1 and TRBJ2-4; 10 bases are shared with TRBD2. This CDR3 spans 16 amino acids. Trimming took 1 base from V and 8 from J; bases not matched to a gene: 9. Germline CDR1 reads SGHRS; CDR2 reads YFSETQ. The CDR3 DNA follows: TGCGCCAGCAGCTTGAACGCCGGGACTAGCGTTGACATTCAGTACTTC. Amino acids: CASSLNAGTSVDIQYF.

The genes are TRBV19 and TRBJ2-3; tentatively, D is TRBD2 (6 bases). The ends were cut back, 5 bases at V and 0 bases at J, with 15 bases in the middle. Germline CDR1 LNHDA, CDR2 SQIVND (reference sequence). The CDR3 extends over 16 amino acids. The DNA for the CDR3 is TGTGCCAGTAGTGTATTGACGGGGACTAGCACAGATACGCAGTATTTT. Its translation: CASSVLTGTSTDTQYF.

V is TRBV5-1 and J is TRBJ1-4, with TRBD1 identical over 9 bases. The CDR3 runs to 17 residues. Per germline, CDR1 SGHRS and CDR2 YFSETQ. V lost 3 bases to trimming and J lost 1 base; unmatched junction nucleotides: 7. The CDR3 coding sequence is TGCGCCAGCAGCTCCGGGACAGGGTTTCAAACTAATGAAAAACTGTTTTTT. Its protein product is CASSSGTGFQTNEKLFF.

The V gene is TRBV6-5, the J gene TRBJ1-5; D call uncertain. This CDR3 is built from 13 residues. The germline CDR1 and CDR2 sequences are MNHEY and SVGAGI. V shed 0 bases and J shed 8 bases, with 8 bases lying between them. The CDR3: CASSYSGPEPQHF. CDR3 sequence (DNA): TGTGCCAGCAGTTACTCTGGCCCTGAGCCCCAGCATTTT.

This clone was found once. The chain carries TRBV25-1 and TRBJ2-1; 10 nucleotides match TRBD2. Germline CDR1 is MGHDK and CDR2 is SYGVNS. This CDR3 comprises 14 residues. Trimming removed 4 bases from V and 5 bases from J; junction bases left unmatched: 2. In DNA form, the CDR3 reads TGTGCCAGCAGTGTGCTAGCGGGAGACAATGAGCAGTTCTTC. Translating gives CASSVLAGDNEQFF.

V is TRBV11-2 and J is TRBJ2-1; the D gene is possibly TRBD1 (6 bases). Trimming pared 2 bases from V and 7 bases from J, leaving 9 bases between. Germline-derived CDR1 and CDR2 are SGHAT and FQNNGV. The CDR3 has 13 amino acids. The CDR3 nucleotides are TGTGCCAGCAGCTTACCTCAGGGGAATGAGCAGTTCTTC. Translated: CASSLPQGNEQFF.

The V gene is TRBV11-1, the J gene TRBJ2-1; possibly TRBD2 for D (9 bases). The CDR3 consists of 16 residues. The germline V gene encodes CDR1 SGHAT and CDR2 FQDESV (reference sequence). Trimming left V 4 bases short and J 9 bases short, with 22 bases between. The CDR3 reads CASSSQGAGGPSEQFF. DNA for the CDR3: TGTGCCAGCAGCTCCCAGGGGGCGGGAGGGCCTAGTGAGCAGTTCTTC.

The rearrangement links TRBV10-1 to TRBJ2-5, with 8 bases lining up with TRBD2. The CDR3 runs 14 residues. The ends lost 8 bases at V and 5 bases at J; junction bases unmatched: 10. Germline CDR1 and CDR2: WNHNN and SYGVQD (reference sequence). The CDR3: CASGGGRMTETQYF. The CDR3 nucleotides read TGCGCCAGCGGGGGCGGGAGGATGACGGAGACCCAGTACTTC.

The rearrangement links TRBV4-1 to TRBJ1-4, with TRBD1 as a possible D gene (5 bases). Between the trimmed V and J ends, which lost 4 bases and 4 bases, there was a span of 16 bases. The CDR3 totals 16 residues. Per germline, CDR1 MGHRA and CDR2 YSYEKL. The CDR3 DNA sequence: TGCGCCAGCAGCCCTTCGGGGGAGGGATTTAATGAAAAACTGTTTTTT. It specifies CASSPSGEGFNEKLFF.

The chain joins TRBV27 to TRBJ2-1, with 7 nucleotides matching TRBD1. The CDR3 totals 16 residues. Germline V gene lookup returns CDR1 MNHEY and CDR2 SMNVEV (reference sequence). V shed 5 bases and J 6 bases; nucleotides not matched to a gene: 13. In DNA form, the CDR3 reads TGTGCCAGCAGTCCGAGGACAGGAGATAGGCTCAATGAGCAGTTCTTC. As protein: CASSPRTGDRLNEQFF.

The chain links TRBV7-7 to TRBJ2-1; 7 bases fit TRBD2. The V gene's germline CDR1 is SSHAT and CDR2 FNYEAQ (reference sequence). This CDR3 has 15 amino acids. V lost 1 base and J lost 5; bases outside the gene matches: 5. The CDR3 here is CASSLESAGNNEQFF. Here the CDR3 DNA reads TGTGCCAGCAGCTTAGAATCAGCGGGAAACAATGAGCAGTTCTTC.

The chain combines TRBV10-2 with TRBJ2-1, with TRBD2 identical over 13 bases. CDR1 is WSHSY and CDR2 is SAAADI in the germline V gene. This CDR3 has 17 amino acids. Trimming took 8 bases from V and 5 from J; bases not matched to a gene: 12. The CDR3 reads CASGLFTGTSGDNEQFF. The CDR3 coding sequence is TGCGCCAGCGGGCTCTTCACCGGGACTAGCGGGGACAATGAGCAGTTCTTC.

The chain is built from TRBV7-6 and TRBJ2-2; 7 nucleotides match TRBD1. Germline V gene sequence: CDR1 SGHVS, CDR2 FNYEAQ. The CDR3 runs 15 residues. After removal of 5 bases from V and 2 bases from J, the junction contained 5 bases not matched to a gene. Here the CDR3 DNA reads TGTGCCAGCAGCACGGGACAGCTAAACACCGGGGAGCTGTTTTTT. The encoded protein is CASSTGQLNTGELFF.

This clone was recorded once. The DNA for the CDR3 is TGTGCCAGCAGCGTAGGGGTGGGAGCCACCTACGAGCAGTACTTC. Amino acids: CASSVGVGATYEQYF. V and J are TRBV9 and TRBJ2-7; a possible D gene is TRBD2 (5 bases). The CDR3 spans 15 residues. CDR1 SGDLS and CDR2 YYNGEE come from the germline V gene. Trimming took 0 bases from V and 2 from J, leaving 12 bases between them. The whole variable domain, remainder taken from reference TRBV9 and TRBJ2-7, is DSGVTQTPKHLITATGQRVTLRCSPRSGDLSVYWYQQSLDQGLQFLIQYYNGEERAKGNILERFSAQQFPDLHSELNLSSLELGDSALYFCASSVGVGATYEQYFGPGTRLTVT.

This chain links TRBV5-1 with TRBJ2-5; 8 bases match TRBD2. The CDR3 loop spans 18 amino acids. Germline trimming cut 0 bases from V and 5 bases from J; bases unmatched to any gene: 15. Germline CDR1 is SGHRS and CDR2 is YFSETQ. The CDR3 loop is CASSLVAGSEPRWETQYF. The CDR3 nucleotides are TGCGCCAGCAGCTTGGTAGCGGGGAGCGAGCCTCGCTGGGAGACCCAGTACTTC.

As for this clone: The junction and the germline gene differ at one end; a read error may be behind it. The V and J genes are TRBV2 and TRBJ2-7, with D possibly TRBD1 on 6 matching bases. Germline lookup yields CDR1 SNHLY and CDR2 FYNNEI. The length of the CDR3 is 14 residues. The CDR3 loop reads CASSGEQGRTLPPF. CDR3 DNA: TGTGCCAGCAGTGGGGAACAGGGAAGAACGCTTCCCCCTTTT.

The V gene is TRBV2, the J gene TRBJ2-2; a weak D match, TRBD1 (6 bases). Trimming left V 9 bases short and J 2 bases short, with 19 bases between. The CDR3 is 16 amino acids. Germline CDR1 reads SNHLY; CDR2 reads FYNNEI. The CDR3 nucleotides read TGTGCCAGGAAAAAGGGGCAGGGGTCAAACACCGGGGAGCTGTTTTTT. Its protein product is CARKKGQGSNTGELFF.

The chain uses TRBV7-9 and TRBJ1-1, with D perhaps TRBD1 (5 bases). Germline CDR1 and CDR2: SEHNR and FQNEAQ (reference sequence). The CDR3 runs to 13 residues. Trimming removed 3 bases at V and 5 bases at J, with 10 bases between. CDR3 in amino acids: CASSFGTRTEAFF. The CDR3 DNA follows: TGTGCCAGCAGCTTTGGGACTAGAACTGAAGCTTTCTTT.